A single sample gave rise to the 19 T cell receptor beta chains below, sequenced in a study of shared clonotypes between healthy human individuals. Clones were read by immunoSEQ multiplex PCR, and TCRdb kept only the in-frame ones, dropping some. The table includes hundreds of thousands of clones, approximately 96% detected once. Sample: memory CD8+ T cells sorted from blood. Subset described: CD45RO+ cells pooled with CCR7-negative TemRA cells. The receptors stem from a man aged 30 to 45 in good health.

The chain recombines TRBV21-1 with TRBJ2-7. TRBV21-1 is listed as a pseudogene. The CDR3 covers 10 residues. The CDR3 is CASSSYEQYF. DNA of the CDR3: TGTGCCAGCAGCTCCTACGAGCAGTACTTC.

CDR3 loop: CASSLSWDRANYGYTF. As DNA, the CDR3 is TGTGCCAGCAGTTTATCCTGGGACAGGGCCAACTATGGCTACACCTTC. The V call is TRBV27, the J call TRBJ1-2; 9 bases line up with TRBD1. The CDR3 has 16 amino acids. The J segment lost 2 bases and the V segment lost 0 bases, leaving 4 bases of the junction unmatched. Germline values: CDR1 MNHEY, CDR2 SMNVEV (reference sequence).

This chain joins TRBV6-1 and TRBJ2-7, with 13 bases matching TRBD2. Per germline, CDR1 MNHNS and CDR2 SASEGT. V was clipped by 1 base and J by 1 base; unmatched bases: 7. The CDR3 extends over 18 amino acids. The chain's CDR3 is CASSEGLAGGVGSYEQYF. For the CDR3, the DNA is TGTGCCAGCAGTGAAGGACTAGCGGGAGGAGTAGGGTCCTACGAGCAGTACTTC.

The rearrangement uses TRBV4-1 and TRBJ2-7; D may be TRBD1 or TRBD2 (5 bases each). Germline CDR1 reads MGHRA; CDR2 reads YSYEKL. The CDR3 consists of 17 residues. The germline V and J ends were trimmed by 1 base and 0 bases, with 16 bases remaining between them. CDR3 DNA sequence: TGCGCCAGCAGCCAAGTCGGTATCCGGGGCCCCTCCTACGAGCAGTACTTC. Residues: CASSQVGIRGPSYEQYF.

This chain joins TRBV2 and TRBJ2-1, with 13 bases matching TRBD2. CDR1 is SNHLY, CDR2 FYNNEI, per germline. After removal of 4 bases from V and 7 bases from J, the junction contained 4 bases not matched to a gene. CDR3 length equals 15 residues. In DNA form, the CDR3 reads TGTGCCAGCAGTGCGGGACTAGCGGGAACGAATGAGCAGTTCTTC. It yields the protein CASSAGLAGTNEQFF.

V usage is TRBV5-1 and J usage is TRBJ1-1; TRBD1 aligns across 9 bases. The germline V gene encodes CDR1 SGHRS and CDR2 YFSETQ. The CDR3 consists of 15 residues. V shed 0 bases, J shed 4 bases, and the junction held 4 bases outside the gene matches. The CDR3 sequence: CASSLASTGGTEAFF. The CDR3 DNA reads as TGCGCCAGCAGCTTGGCTTCGACAGGGGGCACTGAAGCTTTCTTT. The full variable domain, completed using reference TRBV5-1 and TRBJ1-1, is KAGVTQTPRYLIKTRGQQVTLSCSPISGHRSVSWYQQTPGQGLQFLFEYFSETQRNKGNFPGRFSGRQFSNSRSEMNVSTLELGDSALYLCASSLASTGGTEAFFGQGTRLTVV.

The chain has TRBV25-1 and TRBJ2-3; 7 nucleotides agree with TRBD2. The CDR3 contains 15 residues. Germline trimming cut 2 bases from V and 4 bases from J; bases unmatched to any gene: 6. Germline V lookup: CDR1 MGHDK, CDR2 SYGVNS. CDR3 in DNA: TGTGCCAGCAGTGAAGCGGGAGCTAGGTCAGATACGCAGTATTTT. This gives the protein CASSEAGARSDTQYF.

J is TRBJ2-1 and V is TRBV4-2, with a weak D call TRBD1 (6 bases). Germline V gives CDR1 LGHNA, CDR2 YNFKEQ. V lost 4 bases and J 2 bases, leaving 12 bases between the germline ends. This CDR3 spans 15 amino acids. CDR3: CASSRGGLTYNEQFF. The CDR3, as DNA: TGTGCCAGCAGCCGTGGGGGCCTGACCTACAATGAGCAGTTCTTC.

V is TRBV5-1 and J is TRBJ2-7; D unresolved. The CDR3 consists of 15 residues. The germline V gene has CDR1 SGHRS and CDR2 YFSETQ. Trimming took 4 bases from V and 1 from J, leaving 15 bases between them. The CDR3 bases are TGCGCCAGCAGCAAGTCGACCGGGTCTTCCTACGAGCAGTACTTC. It encodes CASSKSTGSSYEQYF.

The genes are TRBV7-2 and TRBJ1-3; maybe TRBD1 (5 bases). CDR1 is SGHTA, CDR2 FQGNSA, per germline. The CDR3 is made up of 14 amino acids. The V end lost 1 base, the J end lost 5 bases, and 9 bases lay between the germline ends. CDR3 DNA: TGTGCCAGCAGCTTAGGCTGGGGGAGAAACACCATATATTTT. It yields the protein CASSLGWGRNTIYF.

The CDR3, as DNA: TGTGCCAGCAGTGAGTCTAGCGGGAGAGCCTACAATGAGCAGTTCTTC. It specifies CASSESSGRAYNEQFF. V and J are TRBV25-1 and TRBJ2-1; the match to TRBD2 covers 10 bases. Germline loops: CDR1 MGHDK, CDR2 SYGVNS. The CDR3 is made up of 16 amino acids. V gave up 3 bases and J gave up 2 bases; unmatched junction bases: 4.

The chain couples TRBV4-1 to TRBJ2-1; D is unclear. The CDR3 covers 15 residues. Germline CDR1 reads MGHRA; CDR2 reads YSYEKL. Trimming took off 1 base at V and 1 base at J, with 8 bases between the two ends. The CDR3 DNA sequence: TGCGCCAGCAGCCAAGGACTCCTTTCCTACAATGAGCAGTTCTTC. Translating gives CASSQGLLSYNEQFF.

This clone appeared once. The chain recombines TRBV29-1 with TRBJ2-1; 8 positions match TRBD2. CDR1 is SQVTM and CDR2 is ANQGSEA in the germline V gene. J was trimmed by 4 bases and V by 7 bases; bases with no gene match: 12. The CDR3 is made up of 15 amino acids. The CDR3 DNA follows: TGCAGCGGAGGAATGCCGGGACTAGTTTACAATGAGCAGTTCTTC. It translates to CSGGMPGLVYNEQFF.

Only one count was recorded for this clone. This chain uses TRBV27 with TRBJ1-2, with a weak D call TRBD1 (6 bases). The germline V gene encodes CDR1 MNHEY and CDR2 SMNVEV (reference sequence). This CDR3 spans 13 amino acids. Trimming stripped 5 bases from V and 3 bases from J, with 10 bases between. This chain's CDR3 is CASSPGQYYGYTF. In DNA, the CDR3 is TGTGCCAGCAGTCCAGGACAGTACTATGGCTACACCTTC.

The rearrangement uses TRBV12-5 and TRBJ1-6; possibly TRBD1 for D (6 bases). Trimming left V 0 bases short and J 0 bases short, with 12 bases between. Germline V CDR1 and CDR2: LGHNT, FRNRAP. The CDR3 spans 18 residues. The CDR3 here is CASGLVGQISSYNSPLHF. In nucleotides, the CDR3 is TGTGCTAGTGGTTTGGTCGGACAGATTAGCTCCTATAATTCACCCCTCCACTTT.

The chain has TRBV5-1 and TRBJ2-2; 9 bases fit TRBD1. The trim removed 0 bases at V and 5 bases at J, leaving 5 bases unmatched. Germline loops: CDR1 SGHRS, CDR2 YFSETQ. The CDR3 has 16 residues. CDR3 DNA sequence: TGCGCCAGCAGCTTGGTGGGACAGGGACGAACCGGGGAGCTGTTTTTT. This translates into CASSLVGQGRTGELFF.

The genes are TRBV5-5 and TRBJ1-1; D gene uncertain. Trimming pared 5 bases from V and 0 bases from J, leaving 17 bases between. The CDR3 is 16 amino acids. CDR1 and CDR2 (germline): SGHKS, YYEKEE (reference sequence). CDR3 region: CASSRLRDTLNTEAFF. CDR3 nucleotide sequence: TGTGCCAGCAGTCGCTTGAGGGATACTTTGAACACTGAAGCTTTCTTT.

This chain uses TRBV18 with TRBJ2-1, with 9 bases lining up with TRBD2. This CDR3 has 15 residues. V was clipped by 1 base and J by 5 bases; unmatched bases: 3. Germline-derived CDR1 and CDR2 are KGHSH and LQKENI. CDR3 sequence reads: CASSPLAGANNEQFF. The DNA of the CDR3 is TGTGCCAGCTCACCACTAGCGGGAGCCAACAATGAGCAGTTCTTC.

This chain connects TRBV10-1 to TRBJ2-3; TRBD1 aligns across 8 bases. CDR1 WNHNN and CDR2 SYGVQD come from the germline V gene (reference sequence). V was clipped by 6 bases and J by 1 base; unmatched bases: 6. The CDR3 loop spans 15 amino acids. CDR3 in DNA: TGCGCCAGCAGGGACGGACAGGGATGCACAGATACGCAGTATTTT. Residues: CASRDGQGCTDTQYF.